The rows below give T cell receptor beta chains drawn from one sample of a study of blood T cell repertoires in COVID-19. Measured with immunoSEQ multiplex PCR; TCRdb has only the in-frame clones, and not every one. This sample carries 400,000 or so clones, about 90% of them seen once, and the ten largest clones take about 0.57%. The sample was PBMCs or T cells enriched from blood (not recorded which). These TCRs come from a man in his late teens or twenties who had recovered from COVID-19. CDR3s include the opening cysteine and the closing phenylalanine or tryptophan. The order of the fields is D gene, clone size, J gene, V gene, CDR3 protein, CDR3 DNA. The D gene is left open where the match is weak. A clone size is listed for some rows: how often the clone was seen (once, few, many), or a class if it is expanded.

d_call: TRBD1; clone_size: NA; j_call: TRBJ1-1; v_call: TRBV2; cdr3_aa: CASSVKTGGAGTEAFF; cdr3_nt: TGTGCCAGCAGTGTAAAGACAGGGGGCGCGGGAACTGAAGCTTTCTTT
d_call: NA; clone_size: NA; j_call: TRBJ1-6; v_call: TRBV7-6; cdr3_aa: CASSLEQGGGINSPLHF; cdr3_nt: TGTGCCAGCAGCTTAGAACAGGGCGGTGGGATTAATTCACCCCTCCACTTT
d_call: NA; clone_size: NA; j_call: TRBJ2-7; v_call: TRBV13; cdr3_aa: CASSSSEGDYSYEQYF; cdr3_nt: TGTGCCAGCAGCTCCTCAGAAGGGGATTACTCCTACGAGCAGTACTTC
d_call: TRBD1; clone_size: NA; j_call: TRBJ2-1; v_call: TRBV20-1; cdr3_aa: CSASLAGRGPYNEQFF; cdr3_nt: TGCAGTGCTAGTTTGGCGGGTAGGGGGCCCTACAATGAGCAGTTCTTC
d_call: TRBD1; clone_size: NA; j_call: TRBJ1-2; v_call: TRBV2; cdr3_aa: CASNGISTGYGYTF; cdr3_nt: TGTGCCAGCAATGGTATATCGACAGGGTACGGCTACACCTTC
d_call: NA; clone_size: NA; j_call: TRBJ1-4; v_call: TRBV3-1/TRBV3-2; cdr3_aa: CASSPRGVGRGEKLFF; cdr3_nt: TGTGCCAGCAGCCCGCGGGGAGTGGGGCGGGGTGAAAAACTGTTTTTT
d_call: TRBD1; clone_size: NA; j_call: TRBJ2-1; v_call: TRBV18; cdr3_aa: CASSLQGASYNEQFF; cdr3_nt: TGTGCCAGCTCTTTACAGGGGGCCTCCTACAATGAGCAGTTCTTC
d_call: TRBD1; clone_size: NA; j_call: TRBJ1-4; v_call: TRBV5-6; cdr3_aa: CASSLVGTGSNEKLFF; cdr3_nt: TGTGCCAGCAGCTTGGTGGGGACAGGGAGTAATGAAAAACTGTTTTTT
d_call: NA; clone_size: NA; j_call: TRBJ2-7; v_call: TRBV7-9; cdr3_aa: CASSFGLALSEQYF; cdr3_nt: TGTGCCAGCAGCTTTGGGCTAGCGTTGAGCGAGCAGTACTTC
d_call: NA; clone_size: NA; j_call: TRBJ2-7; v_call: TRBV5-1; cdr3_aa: CASSLASTYEQYF; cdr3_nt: TGCGCCAGCAGCTTGGCATCAACCTACGAGCAGTACTTC
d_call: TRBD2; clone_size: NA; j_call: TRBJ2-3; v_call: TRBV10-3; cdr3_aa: CAISSEIAGEDTQYF; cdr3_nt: TGTGCCATCAGTAGCGAGATAGCGGGAGAAGATACGCAGTATTTT
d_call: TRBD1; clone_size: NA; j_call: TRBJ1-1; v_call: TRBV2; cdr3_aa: CASRGTERTEAFF; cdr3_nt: TGTGCCAGCCGAGGGACAGAGAGAACTGAAGCTTTCTTT
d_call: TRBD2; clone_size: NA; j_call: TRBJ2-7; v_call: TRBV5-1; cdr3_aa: CASSLSSSGPYEQYF; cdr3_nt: TGCGCCAGCAGCTTGAGCTCTAGCGGGCCCTACGAGCAGTACTTC
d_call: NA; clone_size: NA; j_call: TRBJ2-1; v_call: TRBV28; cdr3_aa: CASSSSDLSTYNEQFF; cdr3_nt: TGTGCCAGCAGTTCAAGCGATTTATCCACATACAATGAGCAGTTCTTC
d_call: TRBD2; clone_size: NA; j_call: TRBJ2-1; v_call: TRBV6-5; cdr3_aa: CASRTSEYNEQFF; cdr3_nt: TGTGCCAGCAGGACTAGCGAGTACAATGAGCAGTTCTTC
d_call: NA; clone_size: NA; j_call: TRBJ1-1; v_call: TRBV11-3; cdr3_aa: CASRGHPNTEAFF; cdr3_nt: TGTGCCAGCAGGGGACACCCGAACACTGAAGCTTTCTTT
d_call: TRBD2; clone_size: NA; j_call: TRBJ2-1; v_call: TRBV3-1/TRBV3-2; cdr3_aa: CASSHAGGHNYNEQFF; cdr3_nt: TGTGCCAGCAGCCATGCGGGGGGGCACAACTACAATGAGCAGTTCTTC
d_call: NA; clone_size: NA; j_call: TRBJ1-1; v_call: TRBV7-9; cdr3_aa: CASSPIEGKSTEAFF; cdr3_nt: TGTGCCAGCAGCCCCATAGAGGGAAAAAGCACTGAAGCTTTCTTT
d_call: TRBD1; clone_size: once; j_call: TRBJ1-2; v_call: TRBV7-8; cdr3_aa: CASSLARTGYGYTF; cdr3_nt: TGTGCCAGCAGCTTAGCCCGGACAGGATATGGCTACACCTTC
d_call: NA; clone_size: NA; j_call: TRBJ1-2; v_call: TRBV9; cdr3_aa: CASSVSGDDGGYTF; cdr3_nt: TGTGCCAGCAGCGTAAGCGGAGACGACGGTGGCTACACCTTC
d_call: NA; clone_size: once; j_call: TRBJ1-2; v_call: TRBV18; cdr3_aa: CASSPSDDYGYTF; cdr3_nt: TGTGCCAGCTCACCAAGCGATGACTATGGCTACACCTTC
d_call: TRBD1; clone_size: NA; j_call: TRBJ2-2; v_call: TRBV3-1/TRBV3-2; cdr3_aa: CASSRGLGDRGTGELFF; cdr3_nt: TGTGCCAGCAGCCGAGGACTAGGGGACAGGGGGACCGGGGAGCTGTTTTTT
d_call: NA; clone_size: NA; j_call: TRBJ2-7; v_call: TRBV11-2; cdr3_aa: CASSLIADPFYEQYF; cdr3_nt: TGTGCCAGCAGCTTAATTGCGGATCCATTCTACGAGCAGTACTTC
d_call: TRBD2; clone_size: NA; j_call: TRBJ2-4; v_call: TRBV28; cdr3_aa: CASRTSGLAKNIQYF; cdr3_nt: TGTGCCAGCAGGACTAGCGGCTTAGCCAAAAACATTCAGTACTTC
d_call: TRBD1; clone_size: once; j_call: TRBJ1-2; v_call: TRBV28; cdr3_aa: CASKGPGQTSSNYGYTF; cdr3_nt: TGTGCCAGCAAAGGTCCGGGACAGACTTCTTCTAACTATGGCTACACCTTC
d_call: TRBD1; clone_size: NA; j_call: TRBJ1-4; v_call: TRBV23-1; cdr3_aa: CARDQGAGKLFF; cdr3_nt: TGCGCCAGGGACCAGGGGGCAGGAAAACTGTTTTTT
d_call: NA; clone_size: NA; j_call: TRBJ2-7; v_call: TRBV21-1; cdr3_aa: CASRSGGPGLGCYEQYF; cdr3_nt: TGTGCCAGCAGGTCCGGGGGACCCGGGTTGGGGTGTTACGAGCAGTACTTC
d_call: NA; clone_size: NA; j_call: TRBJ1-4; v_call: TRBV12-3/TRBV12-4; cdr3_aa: CASGASINEKLFF; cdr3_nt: TGTGCCAGCGGGGCCAGCATTAATGAAAAACTGTTTTTT
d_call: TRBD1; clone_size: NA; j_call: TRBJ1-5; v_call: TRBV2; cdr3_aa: CASSREGGENQPQHF; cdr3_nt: TGTGCCAGCAGTAGGGAAGGGGGCGAGAATCAGCCCCAGCATTTT
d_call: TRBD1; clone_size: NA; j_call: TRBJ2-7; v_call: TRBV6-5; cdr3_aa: CASSPDRGYSYEQYF; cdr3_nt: TGTGCCAGCAGCCCCGACAGGGGGTATTCCTACGAGCAGTACTTC